The clone carrying this T cell receptor beta chain was recorded a few times. Its antigen is not known. The sample belongs to a study of cytomegalovirus exposure and HLA in healthy donors. Findings and caveats of the study: Whilst most TCR sequences proved rare, a subset of public TCRs occurred across many donors.

PCR amplification relied on 60 Vbeta primers (plus 13 Jbeta primers). The data were produced by immunoSEQ multiplex PCR, yet TCRdb's version contains in-frame clones alone and is incomplete. Of 130,000 to 150,000 clones in the sample, around 67% were seen once. The CDR3 spans 14 residues. CDR1 is SGHVS and CDR2 is FQNEAQ in the germline V gene. The V gene lost 5 bases and the J gene lost 4 bases, with 12 bases spanning the gap. The clonotype comes from a man between 18 and 29 years old in good health and CMV-seropositive. The sequenced material came from PBMCs. This sequence joins TRBV7-8 and TRBJ1-5, with D tentatively TRBD1 (5 bases). This CDR3 reads CASSEGATNQPQHF. The CDR3 region has the DNA TGTGCCAGCAGCGAAGGGGCCACAAATCAGCCCCAGCATTTT.